This TCR beta chain is from a study of cytomegalovirus exposure and HLA in healthy donors. In the study overall: Early release data held around 82 million unique TCRs from HLA-typed donors.

PCR was performed using 60 Vbeta and 13 Jbeta primers. Sequencing was performed with immunoSEQ multiplex PCR; in TCRdb, only in-frame clones are kept and a portion is missing. The sample totals tens of thousands of clones. Everyone who donated was a healthy bone marrow donor. Study-wide results and caveats: Within an earlier analysis, most TCR beta V segments proved productive either about 90% or about 30% of the time.

The CDR3 loop spans 13 amino acids. The V and J ends lost 2 bases and 11 bases, in that order; junction bases with no gene match: 8. CDR1 is GTSNPN and CDR2 is SVGIG in the germline V gene (reference sequence). As for this clone: Its antigen is not identified.

This chain joins TRBV30 and TRBJ2-5; TRBD2 matches 10 bases. The TCR was taken from a woman in her forties or fifties in good health and CMV-seropositive. Sequencing was done on a sample of PBMCs. The CDR3 reads CAWSSGLAREQYF. The CDR3, as DNA: TGTGCCTGGAGTTCGGGACTAGCGAGGGAGCAGTACTTC.